A selection of T cell receptor beta chains follows, all from one sample in a study of control samples from healthy donors and cancer patients. Assay used: immunoSEQ multiplex PCR; TCRdb lists only in-frame clones, some missing. The sample holds about 180,000 clones, around nine tenths seen once. The sample taken for sequencing was blood. The receptors shown here come from a man aged 25-45 years in good health. Each CDR3 is given with its conserved first and last residue. Clone size is shown for a subset of rows, as once, few, many or a class of expanded clone.

CDR3 length: 15; V gene: TRBV30; J gene: TRBJ1-6; clone size: .; CDR3 protein: CAWKGGVSYNSPLHF
CDR3 length: 14; V gene: TRBV7-9; J gene: TRBJ1-2; clone size: .; CDR3 protein: CASSSNRINYGYTF
CDR3 length: 16; V gene: TRBV7-2; J gene: TRBJ1-6; clone size: .; CDR3 protein: CASSTTWAPRGSPLHF
CDR3 length: 14; V gene: TRBV29-1; J gene: TRBJ2-3; clone size: .; CDR3 protein: CSVRTSGGTDTQYF
CDR3 length: 16; V gene: TRBV11-3; J gene: TRBJ2-2; clone size: .; CDR3 protein: CASSPRTSGTVGELFF
CDR3 length: 16; V gene: TRBV5-1; J gene: TRBJ2-1; clone size: .; CDR3 protein: CASSLGLAGPYNEQFF
CDR3 length: 15; V gene: TRBV19; J gene: TRBJ1-5; clone size: .; CDR3 protein: CASSFWQGSNQPQHF
CDR3 length: 13; V gene: TRBV18; J gene: TRBJ1-5; clone size: .; CDR3 protein: CASSPDTNQPQHF
CDR3 length: 13; V gene: TRBV19; J gene: TRBJ2-7; clone size: .; CDR3 protein: CASSIRARYEQYF
CDR3 length: 14; V gene: TRBV24-1; J gene: TRBJ1-5; clone size: .; CDR3 protein: CAINRGYSNQPQHF
CDR3 length: 13; V gene: TRBV12-3/TRBV12-4; J gene: TRBJ1-5; clone size: .; CDR3 protein: CASSFGSNQPQHF
CDR3 length: 14; V gene: TRBV29-1; J gene: TRBJ2-1; clone size: .; CDR3 protein: CSVEGSWAYNEQFF
CDR3 length: 15; V gene: TRBV4-3; J gene: TRBJ2-7; clone size: once; CDR3 protein: CASSQDPGTTYEQYF
CDR3 length: 14; V gene: TRBV5-6; J gene: TRBJ2-7; clone size: once; CDR3 protein: CASSLWGQSYEQYF
CDR3 length: 18; V gene: TRBV21-1; J gene: TRBJ2-2; clone size: .; CDR3 protein: CASSKALRTDANTGELFF
CDR3 length: 13; V gene: TRBV13; J gene: TRBJ1-2; clone size: .; CDR3 protein: CASSSLGPDGYTF
CDR3 length: 18; V gene: TRBV5-4; J gene: TRBJ2-3; clone size: once; CDR3 protein: CASSLSTLAGAFTDTQYF
CDR3 length: 14; V gene: TRBV11-2; J gene: TRBJ2-1; clone size: .; CDR3 protein: CASSPTGRMDEQFF
CDR3 length: 19; V gene: TRBV5-1; J gene: TRBJ2-2; clone size: .; CDR3 protein: CASSLEGLAGALGTGELFF
CDR3 length: 16; V gene: TRBV6-2/TRBV6-3; J gene: TRBJ2-7; clone size: .; CDR3 protein: CASSSTGQGVPYEQYF
CDR3 length: 16; V gene: TRBV14; J gene: TRBJ1-2; clone size: many; CDR3 protein: CASSQDNHRFSYGYTF
CDR3 length: 21; V gene: TRBV19; J gene: TRBJ1-5; clone size: .; CDR3 protein: CASSMKVLEGQGQGGNQPQHF
CDR3 length: 16; V gene: TRBV30; J gene: TRBJ2-5; clone size: .; CDR3 protein: CAWSVLVVGSQETQYF
CDR3 length: 13; V gene: TRBV7-9; J gene: TRBJ1-6; clone size: .; CDR3 protein: CASSLPGGSPLHF
CDR3 length: 13; V gene: TRBV5-6; J gene: TRBJ2-7; clone size: .; CDR3 protein: CASSLDLAREQYF
CDR3 length: 11; V gene: TRBV12-3/TRBV12-4; J gene: TRBJ2-1; clone size: few; CDR3 protein: CASTGRDEQFF
CDR3 length: 13; V gene: TRBV19; J gene: TRBJ1-5; clone size: .; CDR3 protein: CASSGDMAQPQHF
CDR3 length: 15; V gene: TRBV11-2; J gene: TRBJ1-1; clone size: .; CDR3 protein: CASSLRQGMNTEAFF
CDR3 length: 13; V gene: TRBV5-1; J gene: TRBJ2-5; clone size: once; CDR3 protein: CASSLSLGETQYF
CDR3 length: 14; V gene: TRBV4-2; J gene: TRBJ2-7; clone size: .; CDR3 protein: CASSQGQYSYEQYF
CDR3 length: 16; V gene: TRBV4-1; J gene: TRBJ2-3; clone size: .; CDR3 protein: CASSQSGTPGRDTQYF
CDR3 length: 15; V gene: TRBV2; J gene: TRBJ1-5; clone size: .; CDR3 protein: CASSANGMGNQPQHF
CDR3 length: 10; V gene: TRBV19; J gene: TRBJ1-2; clone size: .; CDR3 protein: CATSYYGYTF
CDR3 length: 13; V gene: TRBV10-3; J gene: TRBJ2-3; clone size: .; CDR3 protein: CAISATVSDTQYF
CDR3 length: 12; V gene: TRBV10-3; J gene: TRBJ2-5; clone size: .; CDR3 protein: CAAGQAQETQYF
CDR3 length: 14; V gene: TRBV11-2; J gene: TRBJ2-7; clone size: .; CDR3 protein: CASSLVPYSYEQYF
CDR3 length: 14; V gene: TRBV3-1/TRBV3-2; J gene: TRBJ2-3; clone size: .; CDR3 protein: CASSLSASTDTQYF
CDR3 length: 12; V gene: TRBV11-1; J gene: TRBJ2-5; clone size: .; CDR3 protein: CASSVLEETQYF
CDR3 length: 15; V gene: TRBV3-1/TRBV3-2; J gene: TRBJ2-1; clone size: .; CDR3 protein: CASSHAGSGGIEQFF
CDR3 length: 14; V gene: TRBV4-2; J gene: TRBJ1-2; clone size: once; CDR3 protein: CASSPGRGEGGYTF
CDR3 length: 13; V gene: TRBV25-1; J gene: TRBJ2-1; clone size: .; CDR3 protein: CASSLMGVNEQFF
CDR3 length: 12; V gene: TRBV3-1/TRBV3-2; J gene: TRBJ2-7; clone size: .; CDR3 protein: CASGGRNYEQYF
CDR3 length: 13; V gene: TRBV5-4; J gene: TRBJ1-1; clone size: .; CDR3 protein: CASSPTGLSEAFF
CDR3 length: 13; V gene: TRBV5-1; J gene: TRBJ2-2; clone size: .; CDR3 protein: CASSSLTTGELFF
CDR3 length: 15; V gene: TRBV6-5; J gene: TRBJ2-3; clone size: .; CDR3 protein: CASSYLAGRADTQYF
CDR3 length: 14; V gene: TRBV19; J gene: TRBJ1-3; clone size: once; CDR3 protein: CASNQKSSGNTIYF
CDR3 length: 16; V gene: TRBV27; J gene: TRBJ2-5; clone size: .; CDR3 protein: CASSSLLGGAQETQYF
CDR3 length: 16; V gene: TRBV7-2; J gene: TRBJ2-3; clone size: .; CDR3 protein: CASSLVGGTRTDTQYF
CDR3 length: 16; V gene: TRBV27; J gene: TRBJ2-3; clone size: .; CDR3 protein: CASSFELAGGPDTQYF
CDR3 length: 16; V gene: TRBV19; J gene: TRBJ1-1; clone size: .; CDR3 protein: CASTSELVAGRTEAFF
CDR3 length: 14; V gene: TRBV19; J gene: TRBJ1-1; clone size: .; CDR3 protein: CASSPRTENTEAFF
CDR3 length: 15; V gene: TRBV18; J gene: TRBJ2-7; clone size: .; CDR3 protein: CASSPGEGVSYEQYF
CDR3 length: 12; V gene: TRBV12-3/TRBV12-4; J gene: TRBJ1-2; clone size: .; CDR3 protein: CASSWTGTGYTF
CDR3 length: 12; V gene: TRBV13; J gene: TRBJ2-1; clone size: .; CDR3 protein: CASSRSGNEQFF
CDR3 length: 15; V gene: TRBV5-6; J gene: TRBJ2-1; clone size: .; CDR3 protein: CASSLMRGSHNEQFF
CDR3 length: 14; V gene: TRBV5-5; J gene: TRBJ1-3; clone size: .; CDR3 protein: CASSTPSDGNTIYF
CDR3 length: 17; V gene: TRBV13; J gene: TRBJ1-2; clone size: .; CDR3 protein: CASSSYSLDGPNYGYTF
CDR3 length: 14; V gene: TRBV3-1/TRBV3-2; J gene: TRBJ1-1; clone size: .; CDR3 protein: CASSQGGGAAEAFF
CDR3 length: 13; V gene: TRBV5-6; J gene: TRBJ1-2; clone size: .; CDR3 protein: CASSGGQRYGYTF